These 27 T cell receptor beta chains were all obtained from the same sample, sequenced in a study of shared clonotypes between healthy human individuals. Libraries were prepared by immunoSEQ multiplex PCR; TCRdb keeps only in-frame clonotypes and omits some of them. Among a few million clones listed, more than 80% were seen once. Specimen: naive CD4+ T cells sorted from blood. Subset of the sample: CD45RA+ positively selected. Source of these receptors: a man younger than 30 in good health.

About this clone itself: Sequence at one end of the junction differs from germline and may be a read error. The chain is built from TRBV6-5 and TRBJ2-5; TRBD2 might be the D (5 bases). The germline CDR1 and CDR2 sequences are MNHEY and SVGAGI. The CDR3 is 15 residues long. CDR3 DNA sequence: TGTGCCAGCAGCTACTCCGTCGGGGACCAAGAGACCCAGTACTTC. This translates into CASSYSVGDQETQYF.

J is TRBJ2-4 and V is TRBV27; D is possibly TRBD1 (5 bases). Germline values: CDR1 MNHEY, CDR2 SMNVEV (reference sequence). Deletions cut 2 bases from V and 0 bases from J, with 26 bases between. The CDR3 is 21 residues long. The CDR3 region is CASSLAGAGPFQLLAKNIQYF. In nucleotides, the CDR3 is TGTGCCAGCAGTTTAGCAGGAGCAGGGCCGTTTCAATTACTAGCCAAAAACATTCAGTACTTC.

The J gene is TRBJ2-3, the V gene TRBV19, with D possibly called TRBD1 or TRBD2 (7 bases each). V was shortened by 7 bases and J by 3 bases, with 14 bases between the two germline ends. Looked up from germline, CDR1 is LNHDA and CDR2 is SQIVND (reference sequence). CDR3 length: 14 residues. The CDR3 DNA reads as TGTGCCAGTAAACGACAGGGAGGGACAGATACGCAGTATTTT. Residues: CASKRQGGTDTQYF.

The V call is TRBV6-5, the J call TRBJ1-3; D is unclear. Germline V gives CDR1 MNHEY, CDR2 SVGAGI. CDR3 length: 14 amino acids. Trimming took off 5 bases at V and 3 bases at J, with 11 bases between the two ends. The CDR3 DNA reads TGTGCCAGCAGTCGGGGAGGAATTGGAAACACCATATATTTT. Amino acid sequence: CASSRGGIGNTIYF.

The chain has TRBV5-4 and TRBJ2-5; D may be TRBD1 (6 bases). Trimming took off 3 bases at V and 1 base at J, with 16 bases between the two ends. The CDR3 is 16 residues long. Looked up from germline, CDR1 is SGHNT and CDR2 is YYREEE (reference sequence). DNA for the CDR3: TGTGCCAGCAGCTCGAGGACAGAAGGAACCCAAGAGACCCAGTACTTC. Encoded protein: CASSSRTEGTQETQYF.

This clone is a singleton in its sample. The CDR3 reads CASTQDWGRQETQYF. The CDR3 DNA reads TGTGCCAGCACCCAGGACTGGGGGAGGCAAGAGACCCAGTACTTC. The chain carries TRBV6-5 and TRBJ2-5; D may be TRBD2 (6 bases). This CDR3 is 15 amino acids long. Trimming took 7 bases from V and 2 from J, leaving 17 bases between them. Germline V gene sequence: CDR1 MNHEY, CDR2 SVGAGI.

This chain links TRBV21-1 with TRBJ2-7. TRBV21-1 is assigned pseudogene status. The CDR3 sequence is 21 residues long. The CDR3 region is CASSTRDQERGGYPLDYEQYF. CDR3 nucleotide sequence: TGTGCCAGCAGCACCCGGGACCAAGAGCGAGGAGGTTACCCACTAGACTACGAGCAGTACTTC.

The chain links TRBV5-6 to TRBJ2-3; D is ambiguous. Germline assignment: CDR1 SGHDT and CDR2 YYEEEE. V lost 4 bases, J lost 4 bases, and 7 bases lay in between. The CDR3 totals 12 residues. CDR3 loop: CASSASADTQYF. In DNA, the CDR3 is TGTGCCAGCAGCGCGAGTGCAGATACGCAGTATTTT. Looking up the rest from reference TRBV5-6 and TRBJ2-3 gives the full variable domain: DAGVTQSPTHLIKTRGQQVTLRCSPKSGHDTVSWYQQALGQGPQFIFQYYEEEERQRGNFPDRFSGHQFPNYSSELNVNALLLGDSALYLCASSASADTQYFGPGTRLTVL.

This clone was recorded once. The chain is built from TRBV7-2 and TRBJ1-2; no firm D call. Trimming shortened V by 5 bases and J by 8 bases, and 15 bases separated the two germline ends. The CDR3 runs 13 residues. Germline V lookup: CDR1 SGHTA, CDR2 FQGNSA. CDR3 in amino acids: CASSPASVGGYTF. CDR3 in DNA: TGTGCCAGCAGCCCAGCCTCCGTAGGCGGCTACACCTTC.

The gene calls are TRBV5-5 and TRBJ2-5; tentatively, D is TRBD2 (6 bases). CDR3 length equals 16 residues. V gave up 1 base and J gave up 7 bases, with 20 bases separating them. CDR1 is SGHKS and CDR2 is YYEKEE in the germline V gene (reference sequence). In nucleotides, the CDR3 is TGTGCCAGCAGCTTGTTGTCGGAGGGCGACGTGGCGACCCAGTACTTC. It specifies CASSLLSEGDVATQYF.

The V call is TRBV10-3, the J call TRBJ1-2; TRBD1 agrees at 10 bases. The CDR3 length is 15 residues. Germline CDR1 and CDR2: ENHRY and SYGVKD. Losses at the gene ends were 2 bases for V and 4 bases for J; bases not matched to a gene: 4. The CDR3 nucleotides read TGTGCCATCAGTGAGCAGACAGGGGGCCTCTATGGCTACACCTTC. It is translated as CAISEQTGGLYGYTF.

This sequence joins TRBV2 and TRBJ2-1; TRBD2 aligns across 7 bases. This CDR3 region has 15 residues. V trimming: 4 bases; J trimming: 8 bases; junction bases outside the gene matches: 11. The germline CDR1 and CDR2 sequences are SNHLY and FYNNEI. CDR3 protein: CASSVGGGSEYEQFF. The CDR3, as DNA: TGTGCCAGCAGTGTCGGGGGAGGGAGCGAGTATGAGCAGTTCTTC.

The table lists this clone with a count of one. The chain's CDR3 is CASSSGGGDYEQYF. In nucleotides, the CDR3 is TGCGCCAGCAGCTCTGGTGGTGGGGATTACGAGCAGTACTTC. The chain recombines TRBV5-1 with TRBJ2-7; unclear D gene. Trimming left V 3 bases short and J 4 bases short, with 14 bases between. There are 14 residues in the CDR3. The germline V gene encodes CDR1 SGHRS and CDR2 YFSETQ.

The CDR3 DNA follows: TGCGCCAGCAGCTTGGTGGACGAGCAGTACTTC. Protein product: CASSLVDEQYF. The chain combines TRBV5-1 with TRBJ2-7; D is undetermined. The CDR3 runs to 11 residues. Trimming took 0 bases from V and 5 from J, leaving 3 bases between them. Germline-derived CDR1 and CDR2 are SGHRS and YFSETQ.

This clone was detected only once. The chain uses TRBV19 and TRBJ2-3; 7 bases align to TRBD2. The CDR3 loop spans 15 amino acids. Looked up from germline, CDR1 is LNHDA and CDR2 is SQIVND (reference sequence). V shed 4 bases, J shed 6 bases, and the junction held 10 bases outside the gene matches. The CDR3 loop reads CASSKAGPYEDTQYF. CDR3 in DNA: TGTGCCAGTAGTAAAGCGGGGCCATATGAGGATACGCAGTATTTT.

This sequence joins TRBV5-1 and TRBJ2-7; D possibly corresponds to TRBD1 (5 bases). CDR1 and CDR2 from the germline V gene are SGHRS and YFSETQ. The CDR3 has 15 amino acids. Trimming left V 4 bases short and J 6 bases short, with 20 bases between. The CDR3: CASSASGGAKVEQYF. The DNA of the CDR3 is TGCGCCAGCAGCGCCTCGGGTGGGGCTAAGGTCGAGCAGTACTTC.

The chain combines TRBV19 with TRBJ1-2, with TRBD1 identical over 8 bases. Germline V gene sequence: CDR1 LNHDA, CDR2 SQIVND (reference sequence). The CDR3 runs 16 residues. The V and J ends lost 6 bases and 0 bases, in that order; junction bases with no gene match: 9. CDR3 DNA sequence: TGTGCCAGTAGGAAGACCGGGACAGGACCTAACTATGGCTACACCTTC. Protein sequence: CASRKTGTGPNYGYTF. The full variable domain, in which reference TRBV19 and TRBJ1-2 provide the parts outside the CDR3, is DGGITQSPKYLFRKEGQNVTLSCEQNLNHDAMYWYRQDPGQGLRLIYYSQIVNDFQKGDIAEGYSVSREKKESFPLTVTSAQKNPTAFYLCASRKTGTGPNYGYTFGSGTRLTVV.

This chain's CDR3 is CASSQFGQSYEKLFF. The CDR3, as DNA: TGTGCCAGCAGCCAATTTGGACAGTCCTATGAAAAACTGTTTTTT. The V and J genes are TRBV14 and TRBJ1-4; TRBD1 might be the D (6 bases). Trimming pared 2 bases from V and 6 bases from J, leaving 13 bases between. From germline, CDR1 is SGHDN and CDR2 FVKESK. The CDR3 loop spans 15 amino acids.

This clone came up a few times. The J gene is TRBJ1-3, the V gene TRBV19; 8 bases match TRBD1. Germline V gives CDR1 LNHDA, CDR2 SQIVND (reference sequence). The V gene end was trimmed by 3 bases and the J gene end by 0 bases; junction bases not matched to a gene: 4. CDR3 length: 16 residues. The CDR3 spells CASSIDRGLSGNTIYF. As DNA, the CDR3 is TGTGCCAGTAGTATCGACAGGGGCCTCTCTGGAAACACCATATATTTT.

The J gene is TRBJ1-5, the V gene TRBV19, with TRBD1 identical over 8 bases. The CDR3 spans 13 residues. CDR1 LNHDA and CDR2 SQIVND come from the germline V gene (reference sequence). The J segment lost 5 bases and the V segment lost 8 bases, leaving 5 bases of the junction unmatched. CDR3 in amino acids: CASRGTGYQPQHF. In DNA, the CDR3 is TGTGCCAGTCGGGGGACAGGCTATCAGCCCCAGCATTTT.

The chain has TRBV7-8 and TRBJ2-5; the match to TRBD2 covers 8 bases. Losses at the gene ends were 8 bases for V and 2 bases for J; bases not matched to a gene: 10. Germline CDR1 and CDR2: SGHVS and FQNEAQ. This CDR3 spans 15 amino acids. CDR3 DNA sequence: TGTGCCAGCGGCGGGGGGTGGGCTTTACAAGAGACCCAGTACTTC. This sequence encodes CASGGGWALQETQYF.

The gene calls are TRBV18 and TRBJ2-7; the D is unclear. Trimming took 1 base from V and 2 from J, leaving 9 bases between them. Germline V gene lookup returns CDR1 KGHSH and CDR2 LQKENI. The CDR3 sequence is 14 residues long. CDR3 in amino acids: CASSPRAATYEQYF. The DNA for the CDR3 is TGTGCCAGCTCACCACGGGCCGCAACCTACGAGCAGTACTTC.

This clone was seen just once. This chain's CDR3 is CASSAQGMGQGYSPLHF. For the CDR3, the DNA is TGCGCCAGCAGCGCTCAAGGTATGGGACAGGGGTATTCACCCCTCCACTTT. The chain has TRBV5-1 and TRBJ1-6; 10 nucleotides line up with TRBD1. The CDR3 is 17 residues long. The J segment lost 8 bases and the V segment lost 4 bases, leaving 12 bases of the junction unmatched. The germline CDR1 and CDR2 sequences are SGHRS and YFSETQ.

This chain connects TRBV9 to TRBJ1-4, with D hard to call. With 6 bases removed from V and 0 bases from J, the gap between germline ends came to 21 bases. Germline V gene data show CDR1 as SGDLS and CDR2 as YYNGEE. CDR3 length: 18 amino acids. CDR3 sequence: CASTRGSSPYATNEKLFF. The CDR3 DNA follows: TGTGCCAGCACCAGAGGGTCGAGTCCCTATGCAACTAATGAAAAACTGTTTTTT.

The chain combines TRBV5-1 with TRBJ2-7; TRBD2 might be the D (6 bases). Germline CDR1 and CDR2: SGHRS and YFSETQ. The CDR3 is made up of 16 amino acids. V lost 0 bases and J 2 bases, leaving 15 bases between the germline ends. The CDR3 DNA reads TGCGCCAGCAGCTTGGGGTCTAGCGCCGGTCCCTACGAGCAGTACTTC. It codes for CASSLGSSAGPYEQYF.

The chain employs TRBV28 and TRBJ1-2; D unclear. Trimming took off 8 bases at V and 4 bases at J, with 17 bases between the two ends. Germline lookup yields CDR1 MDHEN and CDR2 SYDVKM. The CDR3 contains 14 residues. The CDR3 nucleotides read TGTGCCAGCTATTACCTGGGCGCAGGCTATGGCTACACCTTC. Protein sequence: CASYYLGAGYGYTF.

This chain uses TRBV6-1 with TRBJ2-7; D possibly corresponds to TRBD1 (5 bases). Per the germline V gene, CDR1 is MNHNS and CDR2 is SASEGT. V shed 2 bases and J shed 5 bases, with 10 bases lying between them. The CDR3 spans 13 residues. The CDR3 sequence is CASSERGSNEQYF. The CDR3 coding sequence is TGTGCCAGCAGTGAAAGGGGTTCTAACGAGCAGTACTTC.